This record looks at one TCR beta chain sequence and its context. What it binds is not known. The record originates from a study of cytotoxic CD8 clonotypes in ibrutinib-treated CLL. Study background: The patients comprised roughly 10 relapsed/refractory and roughly 15 treatment-naive cases, some 18 IGHV unmutated. Partial responses totalled approximately 25 and complete responses 2; after median approximately 64 months, 14 remained remitted and approximately twelve progressed.

Some clones are missing from TCRdb's copy, which holds only in-frame ones; the method was immunoSEQ multiplex PCR. The sample contains roughly 15,000 clones, 81% of which appear only once. Study observations and caveats: Public clonotypes proved infrequent, and on treatment they shrank or remained steady.

With V trimmed by 5 bases and J by 2 bases, 9 bases remained unmatched. The CDR3 totals 16 residues. CDR1 SNHLY and CDR2 FYNNEI come from the germline V gene. V and J are TRBV2 and TRBJ1-1; 9 bases map to TRBD1. Here the sequenced sample was PBMCs, taken before ibrutinib treatment. The receptor was derived from a human donor with chronic lymphocytic leukemia. The CDR3 reads CASSLSQGAANTEAFF. The CDR3 bases are TGTGCCAGCAGTTTGTCACAGGGGGCAGCTAACACTGAAGCTTTCTTT.